The 27 T cell receptor beta chains given below trace back to one sample, sequenced in a study of long-term antiretroviral therapy in people with HIV. Run at survey level, the immunoSEQ assay was version v3.0. Profiled with immunoSEQ multiplex PCR; TCRdb holds only in-frame clones, not every one. The sample consists of about 25,000 clones, around 80% of them appearing once. Sequenced material: unsorted PBMCs, taken approximately 4.1 years after starting antiretroviral therapy. Receptors originate from a man aged 25-45 years with HIV.

V usage is TRBV5-4 and J usage is TRBJ2-3, with 10 bases matching TRBD2. CDR3 length: 15 residues. Unmatched junction bases numbered 9, after V lost 3 bases and J lost 8 bases. Per germline, CDR1 SGHNT and CDR2 YYREEE (reference sequence). CDR3 residues: CASSSAGGPRATQYF. In nucleotides, the CDR3 is TGTGCCAGCAGCTCAGCGGGGGGGCCGCGGGCTACGCAGTATTTT.

This clone was recorded once. The rearrangement uses TRBV19 and TRBJ1-3, with D possibly matching TRBD1 (5 bases). V dropped 7 bases and J dropped 8 bases, with 18 bases sitting between them. This CDR3 is 14 amino acids long. Germline loops: CDR1 LNHDA, CDR2 SQIVND (reference sequence). This CDR3 is CASISLQGGDTIYF. DNA of the CDR3: TGTGCCAGTATCTCTCTCCAGGGAGGGGACACCATATATTTT.

CDR3 sequence: CASRRGSTDTQYF. In nucleotides, the CDR3 is TGCGCCAGCAGACGGGGGAGCACAGATACGCAGTATTTT. The chain links TRBV5-1 to TRBJ2-3, with a tentative D call TRBD2 (6 bases). Germline V CDR1 and CDR2: SGHRS, YFSETQ. V lost 5 bases and J lost 0, with 7 bases in between. The CDR3 consists of 13 residues.

This clone occurred once. The rearrangement uses TRBV7-2 and TRBJ2-1; 9 positions agree with TRBD1. CDR3 size: 16 residues. The germline V gene has CDR1 SGHTA and CDR2 FQGNSA. After removal of 0 bases from V and 7 bases from J, the junction contained 7 bases not matched to a gene. CDR3 nucleotides: TGTGCCAGCAGCTTAGCTTCCGGGACAGGGTGGAATGAGCAGTTCTTC. This codes for CASSLASGTGWNEQFF.

V and J are TRBV9 and TRBJ1-5; D perhaps matches TRBD1 (5 bases). This CDR3 is built from 15 residues. The germline gives CDR1 SGDLS, CDR2 YYNGEE. The V end was cut by 0 bases, the J end by 4 bases, with 11 bases between. This CDR3 reads CASSVVGGRNQPQHF. The CDR3 nucleotides read TGTGCCAGCAGCGTAGTGGGGGGTAGGAATCAGCCCCAGCATTTT.

V usage is TRBV4-2 and J usage is TRBJ2-3; TRBD2 matches at 8 bases. Trimming removed 0 bases from V and 3 bases from J; junction bases left unmatched: 8. The CDR3 has 17 amino acids. Germline CDR1 reads LGHNA; CDR2 reads YNFKEQ. CDR3 DNA: TGTGCCAGCAGCCAAGATTCAAGCGGGGGTATAACAGATACGCAGTATTTT. Protein product: CASSQDSSGGITDTQYF.

CDR3 DNA: TGTGCCAGCAGCCAGACTAGCGGGAGTTTGGATACGCAGTATTTT. Translated: CASSQTSGSLDTQYF. The chain combines TRBV7-9 with TRBJ2-3; TRBD2 aligns across 12 bases. The V gene end was trimmed by 5 bases and the J gene end by 6 bases; junction bases not matched to a gene: 6. CDR3 length equals 15 residues. Germline V lookup: CDR1 SEHNR, CDR2 FQNEAQ (reference sequence). Together with reference TRBV7-9 and TRBJ2-3, the CDR3 gives the full variable domain: DTGVSQNPRHKITKRGQNVTFRCDPISEHNRLYWYRQTLGQGPEFLTYFQNEAQLEKSRLLSDRFSAERPKGSFSTLEIQRTEQGDSAMYLCASSQTSGSLDTQYFGPGTRLTVL.

The gene calls are TRBV18 and TRBJ1-3; 7 nucleotides match TRBD1. The germline gives CDR1 KGHSH, CDR2 LQKENI. The J segment lost 2 bases and the V segment lost 0 bases, leaving 1 base of the junction unmatched. The CDR3 is 15 amino acids. The chain's CDR3 is CASSPPGQPGNTIYF. The CDR3 DNA reads as TGTGCCAGCTCACCACCGGGACAGCCTGGAAACACCATATATTTT. Together with reference TRBV18 and TRBJ1-3, the CDR3 gives the full variable domain: NAGVMQNPRHLVRRRGQEARLRCSPMKGHSHVYWYRQLPEEGLKFMVYLQKENIIDESGMPKERFSAEFPKEGPSILRIQQVVRGDSAAYFCASSPPGQPGNTIYFGEGSWLTVV.

The rearrangement uses TRBV7-9 and TRBJ1-1, with D perhaps TRBD1 (6 bases). This CDR3 comprises 15 residues. From germline, CDR1 is SEHNR and CDR2 FQNEAQ (reference sequence). Trimming cost V 4 bases and J 7 bases, with 19 bases left between them. CDR3 in DNA: TGTGCCAGCAGCTCCCCTGACAGGAACAACTTTGAAGCTTTCTTT. Amino acid sequence: CASSSPDRNNFEAFF.

The chain couples TRBV5-1 to TRBJ1-2, with 8 bases fitting TRBD1. The CDR3 contains 14 residues. V lost 3 bases and J lost 7; bases outside the gene matches: 8. Per the germline V gene, CDR1 is SGHRS and CDR2 is YFSETQ. CDR3 DNA: TGCGCCAGCAGCTCCAGGACAGGGCCTCTTGGCTACACCTTC. Translating it yields CASSSRTGPLGYTF.

The chain recombines TRBV6-5 with TRBJ1-2; 9 positions agree with TRBD1. The CDR3 runs to 14 residues. V gave up 5 bases and J gave up 4 bases; unmatched junction bases: 5. Germline V gives CDR1 MNHEY, CDR2 SVGAGI. CDR3 nucleotides: TGTGCCAGCAGTCGGGACAGGGCCCCCTATGGCTACACCTTC. Its translation: CASSRDRAPYGYTF.

This clone was counted only a few times. The V call is TRBV7-9, the J call TRBJ2-7, with D possibly TRBD2 on 6 matching bases. The length of the CDR3 is 14 residues. V gave up 3 bases and J gave up 5 bases, with 14 bases separating them. Per germline, CDR1 SEHNR and CDR2 FQNEAQ (reference sequence). The CDR3 sequence: CASSLAGSTNEQYF. CDR3 DNA: TGTGCCAGCAGCTTGGCGGGAAGCACCAACGAGCAGTACTTC.

The gene calls are TRBV7-8 and TRBJ2-3; TRBD2 aligns across 12 bases. CDR1 is SGHVS, CDR2 FQNEAQ, per germline. This CDR3 region has 17 residues. The ends lost 5 bases at V and 0 bases at J; junction bases unmatched: 6. CDR3 amino acids: CASSVPSGRGSTDTQYF. The CDR3 DNA reads as TGTGCCAGCAGCGTACCTAGCGGGAGGGGAAGCACAGATACGCAGTATTTT.

This chain connects TRBV5-1 to TRBJ2-7; TRBD2 might be the D (6 bases). V shed 4 bases and J shed 0 bases, with 14 bases lying between them. The CDR3 loop spans 15 amino acids. Germline V gene data show CDR1 as SGHRS and CDR2 as YFSETQ. CDR3 loop: CASSAPGLSSYEQYF. The CDR3 DNA reads as TGCGCCAGCAGCGCGCCGGGACTGAGCTCCTACGAGCAGTACTTC.

The chain links TRBV6-1 to TRBJ2-5; D is perhaps TRBD1 or TRBD2 (6 bases each). The CDR3 sequence is 16 residues long. Germline-derived CDR1 and CDR2 are MNHNS and SASEGT. The V end was cut by 3 bases, the J end by 1 base, with 15 bases between. The CDR3 coding sequence is TGTGCCAGCAGTGACTTGGGGGGCTCTGCCCAAGAGACCCAGTACTTC. Its protein product is CASSDLGGSAQETQYF.

The chain employs TRBV5-1 and TRBJ1-1; 11 bases map to TRBD1. Germline CDR1 and CDR2: SGHRS and YFSETQ. The CDR3 spans 14 residues. V shed 2 bases and J 4 bases; nucleotides not matched to a gene: 1. CDR3 DNA: TGCGCCAGCAGCTTAGGGACAGGGGGCACTGAAGCTTTCTTT. Translation gives CASSLGTGGTEAFF.

Details on this clone: This specimen includes other DNA sequences encoding the same CDR3. V gene TRBV27 combines with J gene TRBJ1-5, with D maybe TRBD1 (5 bases). The CDR3 sequence is 13 residues long. Germline CDR1 and CDR2: MNHEY and SMNVEV (reference sequence). V lost 3 bases, J lost 4 bases, and 7 bases lay in between. CDR3 protein: CASSFGGNQPQHF. The CDR3 coding sequence is TGTGCCAGCAGTTTTGGGGGGAATCAGCCCCAGCATTTT.

This rearrangement joins TRBV27 to TRBJ2-5, with 14 bases identical to TRBD2. CDR1 MNHEY and CDR2 SMNVEV come from the germline V gene (reference sequence). This CDR3 region has 16 residues. The V gene end was trimmed by 4 bases and the J gene end by 3 bases; junction bases not matched to a gene: 4. CDR3 sequence reads: CASSSRGLAGEETQYF. The CDR3 DNA follows: TGTGCCAGCAGTTCGAGGGGACTAGCGGGAGAAGAGACCCAGTACTTC.

This chain connects TRBV4-2 to TRBJ2-4; D unclear. The V gene's germline CDR1 is LGHNA and CDR2 YNFKEQ. The CDR3 runs 14 residues. With 0 bases removed from V and 8 bases from J, the gap between germline ends came to 11 bases. The CDR3 DNA reads as TGTGCCAGCAGCCAAGATCAAAGAGGAGACATTCAGTACTTC. It yields the protein CASSQDQRGDIQYF.

The chain carries TRBV2 and TRBJ2-6; D ambiguous. The length of the CDR3 is 16 residues. The ends were cut back, 6 bases at V and 1 base at J, with 13 bases in the middle. Per germline, CDR1 SNHLY and CDR2 FYNNEI. Here the CDR3 reads CASSRDGLSGANVLTF. In DNA form, the CDR3 reads TGTGCCAGCAGCCGCGACGGGTTATCTGGGGCCAACGTCCTGACTTTC.

The V gene is TRBV6-6, the J gene TRBJ1-1, with D possibly TRBD1 on 5 matching bases. Trimming removed 0 bases from V and 0 bases from J, with 8 bases in between. CDR1 is MNHNY and CDR2 is SVGAGI in the germline V gene (reference sequence). The CDR3 has 15 amino acids. Written as DNA, the CDR3 is TGTGCCAGCAGTTACTCTGGGGGACTGAACACTGAAGCTTTCTTT. It translates to CASSYSGGLNTEAFF.

The chain couples TRBV9 to TRBJ1-3, with TRBD1 matching over 8 bases. This CDR3 region has 14 residues. CDR1 SGDLS and CDR2 YYNGEE come from the germline V gene. V dropped 0 bases and J dropped 9; count of bases not matched to a gene: 5. The CDR3 DNA follows: TGTGCCAGCAGCGTAGGGCAGGGGGCAGTCACCATATATTTT. It translates to CASSVGQGAVTIYF.

This clone was detected only once. The chain employs TRBV27 and TRBJ2-7; no firm D call. V was cut by 3 bases and J by 2 bases, with 8 bases left in between. This CDR3 region has 13 residues. Germline CDR1 reads MNHEY; CDR2 reads SMNVEV (reference sequence). CDR3 sequence: CASSLTGPYEQYF. The CDR3 DNA sequence: TGTGCCAGCAGTTTGACGGGCCCCTACGAGCAGTACTTC.

The chain carries TRBV7-9 and TRBJ1-2; D call uncertain. The CDR3 has 13 amino acids. V lost 5 bases and J 5 bases, leaving 12 bases between the germline ends. Germline values: CDR1 SEHNR, CDR2 FQNEAQ (reference sequence). The CDR3: CASSVTGPYGYTF. CDR3 nucleotides: TGTGCCAGCAGCGTAACGGGTCCTTATGGCTACACCTTC.

This clone has just a few counts. V is TRBV30 and J is TRBJ2-2; 11 bases are shared with TRBD2. Germline loops: CDR1 GTSNPN, CDR2 SVGIG (reference sequence). V shed 4 bases and J 7 bases; nucleotides not matched to a gene: 8. The CDR3 spans 15 residues. Here the CDR3 reads CAWTYTSGRGGELFF. In nucleotides, the CDR3 is TGTGCCTGGACTTACACTAGCGGGAGAGGCGGGGAGCTGTTTTTT.

The V and J genes are TRBV10-3 and TRBJ1-4, with a possible D match to TRBD1 (6 bases). The germline V gene encodes CDR1 ENHRY and CDR2 SYGVKD. V shed 3 bases and J shed 4 bases, with 12 bases lying between them. The CDR3 runs 15 residues. The CDR3 sequence is CAISDSKGVNEKLFF. In DNA, the CDR3 is TGTGCCATCAGTGATTCAAAGGGGGTTAATGAAAAACTGTTTTTT.

The chain recombines TRBV28 with TRBJ2-3; D gene unclear. V lost 8 bases to trimming and J lost 2 bases, with 8 bases between them. Germline CDR1 reads MDHEN; CDR2 reads SYDVKM. This CDR3 is built from 12 residues. This CDR3 reads CASVSNTDTQYF. CDR3 nucleotide sequence: TGTGCCAGCGTTTCCAACACAGATACGCAGTATTTT.